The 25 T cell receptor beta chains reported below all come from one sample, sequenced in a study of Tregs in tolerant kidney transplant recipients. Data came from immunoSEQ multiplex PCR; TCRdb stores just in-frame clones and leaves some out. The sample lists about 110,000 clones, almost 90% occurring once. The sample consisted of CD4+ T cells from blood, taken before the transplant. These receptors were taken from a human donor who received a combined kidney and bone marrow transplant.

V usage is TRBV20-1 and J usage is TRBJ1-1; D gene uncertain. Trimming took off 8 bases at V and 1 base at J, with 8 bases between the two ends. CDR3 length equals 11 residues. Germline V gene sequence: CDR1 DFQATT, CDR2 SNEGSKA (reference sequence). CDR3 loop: CSRTENTEAFF. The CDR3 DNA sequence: TGCAGTAGGACTGAGAACACTGAAGCTTTCTTT.

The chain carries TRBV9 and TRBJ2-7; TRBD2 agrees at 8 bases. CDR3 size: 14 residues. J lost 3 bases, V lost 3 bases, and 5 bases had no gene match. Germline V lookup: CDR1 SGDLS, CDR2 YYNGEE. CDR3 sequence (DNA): TGTGCCAGCAGCGACGGACTAGCCGACTACGAGCAGTACTTC. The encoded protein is CASSDGLADYEQYF.

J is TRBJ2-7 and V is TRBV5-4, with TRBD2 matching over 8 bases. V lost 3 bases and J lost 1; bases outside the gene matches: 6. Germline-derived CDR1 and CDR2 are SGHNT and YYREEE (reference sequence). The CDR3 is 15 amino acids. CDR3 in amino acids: CASSSAGATSYEQYF. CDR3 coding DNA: TGTGCCAGCAGCTCAGCGGGGGCCACATCCTACGAGCAGTACTTC.

The CDR3 DNA is TGTGCCAGCAGTGACACGGTGGGAAACACCATATATTTT. Translated: CASSDTVGNTIYF. V usage is TRBV6-1 and J usage is TRBJ1-3; D is uncertain. The CDR3 loop spans 13 amino acids. Trimming removed 3 bases from V and 4 bases from J, with 7 bases in between. CDR1 is MNHNS and CDR2 is SASEGT in the germline V gene.

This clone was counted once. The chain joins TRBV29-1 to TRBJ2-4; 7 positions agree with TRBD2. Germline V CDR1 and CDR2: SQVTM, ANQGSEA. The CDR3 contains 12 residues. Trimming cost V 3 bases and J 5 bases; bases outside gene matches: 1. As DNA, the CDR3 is TGCAGCGTTGATGGGGGGGAAAACATTCAGTACTTC. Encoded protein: CSVDGGENIQYF.

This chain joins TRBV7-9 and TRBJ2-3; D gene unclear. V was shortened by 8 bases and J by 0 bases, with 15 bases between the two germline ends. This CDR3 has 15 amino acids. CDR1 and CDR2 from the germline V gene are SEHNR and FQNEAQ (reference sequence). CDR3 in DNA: TGTGCCAGCGCCGCGGCTAGTCGCAGCACAGATACGCAGTATTTT. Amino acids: CASAAASRSTDTQYF.

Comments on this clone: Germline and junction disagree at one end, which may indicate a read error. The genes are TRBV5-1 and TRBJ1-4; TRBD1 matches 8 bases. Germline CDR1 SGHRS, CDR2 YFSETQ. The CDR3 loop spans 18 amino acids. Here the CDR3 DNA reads TGCGCCAGCAGTTTGGCCTTCCCAGGGGGCCCCGCTAATGAAAAACTGTTTTTT. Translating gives CASSLAFPGGPANEKLFF.

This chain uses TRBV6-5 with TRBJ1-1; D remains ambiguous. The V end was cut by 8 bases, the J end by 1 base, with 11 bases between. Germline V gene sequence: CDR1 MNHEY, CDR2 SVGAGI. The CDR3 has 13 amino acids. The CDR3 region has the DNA TGTGCCAGCGAGTACCGCCAGAACACTGAAGCTTTCTTT. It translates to CASEYRQNTEAFF.

The DNA of the CDR3 is TGCGCCAGCAGCGGGCTCGGGGGGAGGGAACTAAATGAGCAGTTCTTC. This codes for CASSGLGGRELNEQFF. The V gene is TRBV5-1, the J gene TRBJ2-1; 7 bases are a match to TRBD2. The CDR3 is 16 amino acids. J was trimmed by 7 bases and V by 4 bases; bases with no gene match: 14. CDR1 and CDR2 from the germline V gene are SGHRS and YFSETQ.

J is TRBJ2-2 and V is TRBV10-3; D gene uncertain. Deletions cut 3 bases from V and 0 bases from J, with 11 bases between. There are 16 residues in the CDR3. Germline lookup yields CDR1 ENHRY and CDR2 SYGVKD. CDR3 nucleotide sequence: TGTGCCATCAGTGAATCCCCCCGGTCGAACACCGGGGAGCTGTTTTTT. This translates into CAISESPRSNTGELFF.

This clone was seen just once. CDR3 in DNA: TGTGCCAGCAGACAAGGACTAGCGAGCACAGATACGCAGTATTTT. Protein product: CASRQGLASTDTQYF. This sequence joins TRBV6-5 and TRBJ2-3, with 9 nucleotides matching TRBD2. Per the germline V gene, CDR1 is MNHEY and CDR2 is SVGAGI. The CDR3 runs 15 residues. V lost 6 bases and J lost 0; bases outside the gene matches: 4.

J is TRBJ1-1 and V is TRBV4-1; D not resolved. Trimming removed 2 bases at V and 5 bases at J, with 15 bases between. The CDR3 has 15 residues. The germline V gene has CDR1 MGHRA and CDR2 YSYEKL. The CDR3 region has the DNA TGCGCCAGCAGCCAATTTTTAAAGGGCGGGACTGAAGCTTTCTTT. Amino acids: CASSQFLKGGTEAFF.

CDR3 nucleotide sequence: TGTGCCAGCAGCTTAGTTGACAGGCCCTTCAACACAGATACGCAGTATTTT. Translating it yields CASSLVDRPFNTDTQYF. The chain employs TRBV5-6 and TRBJ2-3, with D possibly TRBD1 on 6 matching bases. The ends were cut back, 2 bases at V and 2 bases at J, with 18 bases in the middle. Germline CDR1 SGHDT, CDR2 YYEEEE. This CDR3 region has 17 residues.

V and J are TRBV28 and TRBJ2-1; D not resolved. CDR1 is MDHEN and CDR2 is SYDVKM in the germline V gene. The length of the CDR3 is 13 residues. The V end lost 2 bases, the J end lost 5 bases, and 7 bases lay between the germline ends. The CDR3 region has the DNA TGTGCCAGCAGTTTAGGCCACAACAATGAGCAGTTCTTC. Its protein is CASSLGHNNEQFF.

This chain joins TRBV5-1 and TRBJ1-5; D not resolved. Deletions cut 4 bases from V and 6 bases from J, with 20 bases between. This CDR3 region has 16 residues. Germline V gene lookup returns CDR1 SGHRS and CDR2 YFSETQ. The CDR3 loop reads CASSLGGEEGIQPQHF. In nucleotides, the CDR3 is TGCGCCAGCAGCCTAGGCGGGGAGGAAGGAATTCAGCCCCAGCATTTT.

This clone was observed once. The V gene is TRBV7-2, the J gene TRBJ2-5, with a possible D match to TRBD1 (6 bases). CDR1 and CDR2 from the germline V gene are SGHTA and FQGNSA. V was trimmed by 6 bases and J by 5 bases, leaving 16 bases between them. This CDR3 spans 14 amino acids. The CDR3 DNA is TGTGCCAGCAGAAAGACAGGCGGTGGGGAGACCCAGTACTTC. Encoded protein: CASRKTGGGETQYF.

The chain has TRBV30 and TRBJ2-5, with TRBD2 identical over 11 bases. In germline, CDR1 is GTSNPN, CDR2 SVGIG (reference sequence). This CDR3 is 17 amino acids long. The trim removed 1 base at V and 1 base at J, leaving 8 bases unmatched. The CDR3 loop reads CAWSGGTSGVTQETQYF. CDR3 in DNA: TGTGCCTGGAGTGGGGGGACTAGCGGTGTAACCCAAGAGACCCAGTACTTC.

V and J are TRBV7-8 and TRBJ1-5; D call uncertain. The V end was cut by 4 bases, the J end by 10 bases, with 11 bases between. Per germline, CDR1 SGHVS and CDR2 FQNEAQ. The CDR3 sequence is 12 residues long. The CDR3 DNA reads TGTGCCAGCAGCTCGTACGGAGATCCCCAGCATTTT. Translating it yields CASSSYGDPQHF.

As DNA, the CDR3 is TGTGCCAGCAGTCCCAGCCGGGGGGGAGGGACAGATACGCAGTATTTT. It encodes CASSPSRGGGTDTQYF. The chain carries TRBV7-2 and TRBJ2-3; the match to TRBD2 covers 8 bases. There are 16 residues in the CDR3. Looked up from germline, CDR1 is SGHTA and CDR2 is FQGNSA. Trimming removed 6 bases from V and 3 bases from J; junction bases left unmatched: 11.

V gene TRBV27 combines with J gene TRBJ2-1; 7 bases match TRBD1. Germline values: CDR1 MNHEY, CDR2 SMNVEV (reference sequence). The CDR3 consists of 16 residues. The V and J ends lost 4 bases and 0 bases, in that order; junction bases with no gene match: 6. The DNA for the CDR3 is TGTGCCAGCAGTTCCCCAGGGGGTAGCTCCTACAATGAGCAGTTCTTC. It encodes CASSSPGGSSYNEQFF.

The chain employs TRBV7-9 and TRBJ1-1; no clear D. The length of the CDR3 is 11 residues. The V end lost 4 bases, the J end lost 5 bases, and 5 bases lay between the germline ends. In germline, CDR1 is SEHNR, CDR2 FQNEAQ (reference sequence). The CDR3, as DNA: TGTGCCAGCAGCTCACTAACTGAAGCTTTCTTT. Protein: CASSSLTEAFF.

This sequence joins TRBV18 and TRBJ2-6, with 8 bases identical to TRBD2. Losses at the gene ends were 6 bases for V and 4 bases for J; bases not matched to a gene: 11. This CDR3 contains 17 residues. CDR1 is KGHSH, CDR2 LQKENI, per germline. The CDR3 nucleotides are TGTGCCAGCTCCTCCCCCGCGGGGGGCAGAGGGGCCAACGTCCTGACTTTC. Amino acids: CASSSPAGGRGANVLTF. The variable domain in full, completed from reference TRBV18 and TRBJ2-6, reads NAGVMQNPRHLVRRRGQEARLRCSPMKGHSHVYWYRQLPEEGLKFMVYLQKENIIDESGMPKERFSAEFPKEGPSILRIQQVVRGDSAAYFCASSSPAGGRGANVLTFGAGSRLTVL.

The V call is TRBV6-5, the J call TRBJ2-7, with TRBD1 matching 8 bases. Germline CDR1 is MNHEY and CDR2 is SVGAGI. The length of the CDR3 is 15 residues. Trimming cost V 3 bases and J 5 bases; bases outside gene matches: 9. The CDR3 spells CASSYVRTGPNEQYF. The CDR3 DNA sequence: TGTGCCAGCAGTTATGTTCGGACAGGGCCCAACGAGCAGTACTTC.

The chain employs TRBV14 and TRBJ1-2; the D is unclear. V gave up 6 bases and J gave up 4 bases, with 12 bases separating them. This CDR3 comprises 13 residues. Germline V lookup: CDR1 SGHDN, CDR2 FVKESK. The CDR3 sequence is CASRQSIFYGYTF. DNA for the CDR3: TGTGCCAGCAGACAAAGCATATTCTATGGCTACACCTTC. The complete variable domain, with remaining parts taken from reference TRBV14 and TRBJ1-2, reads EAGVTQFPSHSVIEKGQTVTLRCDPISGHDNLYWYRRVMGKEIKFLLHFVKESKQDESGMPNNRFLAERTGGTYSTLKVQPAELEDSGVYFCASRQSIFYGYTFGSGTRLTVV.

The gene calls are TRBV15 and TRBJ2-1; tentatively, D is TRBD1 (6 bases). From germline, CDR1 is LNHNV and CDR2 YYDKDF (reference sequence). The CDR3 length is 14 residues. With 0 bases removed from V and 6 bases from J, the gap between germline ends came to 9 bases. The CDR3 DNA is TGTGCCACCAGCAGAGATCTGACAGGCAATGAGCAGTTCTTC. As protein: CATSRDLTGNEQFF.